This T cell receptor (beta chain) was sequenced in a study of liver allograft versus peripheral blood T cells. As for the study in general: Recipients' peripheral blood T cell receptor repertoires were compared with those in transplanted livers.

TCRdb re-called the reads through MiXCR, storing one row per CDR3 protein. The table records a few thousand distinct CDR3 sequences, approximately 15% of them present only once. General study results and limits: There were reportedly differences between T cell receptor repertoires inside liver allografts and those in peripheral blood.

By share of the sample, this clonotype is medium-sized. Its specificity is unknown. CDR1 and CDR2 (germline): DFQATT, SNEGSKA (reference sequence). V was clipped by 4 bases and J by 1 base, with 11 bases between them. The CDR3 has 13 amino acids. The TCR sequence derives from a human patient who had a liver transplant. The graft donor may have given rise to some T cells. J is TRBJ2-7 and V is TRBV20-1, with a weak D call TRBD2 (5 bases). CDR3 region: CSAIRGLSYEQYF. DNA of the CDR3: TGCAGTGCTATTCGCGGACTTTCCTACGAGCAGTACTTC.